The 30 T cell receptor beta chains listed next were all sequenced from one sample in a study of shared clonotypes between healthy human individuals. Only in-frame clones appear in the TCRdb table, and some are missing; sequencing was by immunoSEQ multiplex PCR. The table shows approximately 2,000,000 clones, with 85% to 95% occurring only once. Naivety among CD8 cells was defined by CD45RO negativity and positive CCR7 selection, thereby excluding terminally differentiated effector memory CD45RA+ cells. The source material was naive CD8+ T cells from PBMCs. The receptors originated from a man between 18 and 35 years old in good health. Some clones in this sample may be carry-over from other donors' samples.

The gene calls are TRBV7-6 and TRBJ1-1; weak D call: TRBD1 (5 bases). The V end lost 5 bases, the J end lost 1 base, and 17 bases lay between the germline ends. The CDR3 contains 16 residues. Germline V lookup: CDR1 SGHVS, CDR2 FNYEAQ. The CDR3 protein is CASSPDPLRGNTEAFF. The CDR3 DNA reads as TGTGCCAGCAGCCCCGACCCGTTGAGGGGGAACACTGAAGCTTTCTTT.

This clone was picked up one time. Written as DNA, the CDR3 is TGTGCCAGTAGTATTCGTCAGAGTGAATACTATGGCTACACCTTC. Translated, it gives CASSIRQSEYYGYTF. The chain carries TRBV19 and TRBJ1-2; D gene unclear. This CDR3 has 15 amino acids. CDR1 is LNHDA and CDR2 is SQIVND in the germline V gene (reference sequence). V lost 3 bases and J lost 3, with 14 bases in between.

The chain carries TRBV9 and TRBJ1-5; 10 bases map to TRBD1. V was clipped by 4 bases and J by 6 bases; unmatched bases: 7. This CDR3 is built from 15 residues. Germline V gene data show CDR1 as SGDLS and CDR2 as YYNGEE. CDR3 bases: TGTGCCAGCAGCTTGGGACAGGGGATAGTTCAGCCCCAGCATTTT. It translates to CASSLGQGIVQPQHF.

The rearrangement links TRBV7-2 to TRBJ2-7; maybe TRBD2 (6 bases). The germline V gene has CDR1 SGHTA and CDR2 FQGNSA. Trimming removed 2 bases from V and 1 base from J, with 15 bases in between. The CDR3 length is 16 residues. The DNA of the CDR3 is TGTGCCAGCAGCTTACAGGGAGGCCAAGGGTCCTACGAGCAGTACTTC. Its translation: CASSLQGGQGSYEQYF.

As concerns this clone: The sample carries other DNA sequences with the same CDR3. J is TRBJ2-7 and V is TRBV7-2, with 11 nucleotides matching TRBD2. CDR3 length: 14 residues. Germline CDR1 reads SGHTA; CDR2 reads FQGNSA. J gave up 1 base and V 4 bases, and 0 bases lay outside the gene matches. The CDR3 region has the DNA TGTGCCAGCAGCTGGACTAGCGGGTCCTACGAGCAGTACTTC. The encoded protein is CASSWTSGSYEQYF.

The V and J genes are TRBV4-3 and TRBJ2-5; D not resolved. The CDR3 is made up of 13 amino acids. V was shortened by 4 bases and J by 4 bases, with 10 bases between the two germline ends. Germline V lookup: CDR1 LGHNA, CDR2 YSLEER. CDR3 nucleotides: TGCGCCAGCAGCCTAGGGTTACGAGAGACCCAGTACTTC. It specifies CASSLGLRETQYF.

The genes are TRBV7-6 and TRBJ2-5; 8 bases line up with TRBD1. CDR1 SGHVS and CDR2 FNYEAQ come from the germline V gene. Trimming cost V 1 base and J 5 bases; bases outside gene matches: 15. The CDR3 spans 18 residues. The CDR3 here is CASSLDFGGRGLMETQYF. CDR3 bases: TGTGCCAGCAGCTTAGATTTTGGGGGCAGGGGGCTTATGGAGACCCAGTACTTC.

V usage is TRBV10-3 and J usage is TRBJ2-5; D gene uncertain. Germline V gene lookup returns CDR1 ENHRY and CDR2 SYGVKD. V lost 6 bases to trimming and J lost 5 bases, with 22 bases between them. This CDR3 has 16 residues. The CDR3 sequence is CAIRGGTHTEAETQYF. In DNA, the CDR3 is TGTGCCATCAGAGGCGGTACACACACCGAGGCGGAGACCCAGTACTTC.

The V gene is TRBV5-1, the J gene TRBJ2-1, with 8 bases lining up with TRBD2. CDR1 and CDR2 from the germline V gene are SGHRS and YFSETQ. Losses at the gene ends were 0 bases for V and 6 bases for J; bases not matched to a gene: 2. CDR3 length equals 14 residues. CDR3 in DNA: TGCGCCAGCAGCTTGGTGGGACTAGGCAATGAGCAGTTCTTC. Protein product: CASSLVGLGNEQFF.

The V call is TRBV28, the J call TRBJ2-3; 10 bases match TRBD2. The germline V gene encodes CDR1 MDHEN and CDR2 SYDVKM. The CDR3 length is 16 residues. Trimming removed 6 bases from V and 4 bases from J; junction bases left unmatched: 10. The CDR3 nucleotides read TGTGCCAGCAGGGGACTAGCGCCCAAATGGGCAGATACGCAGTATTTT. It specifies CASRGLAPKWADTQYF.

The CDR3 spells CASSLVTGPTQDQPQHF. Here the CDR3 DNA reads TGTGCCAGCAGCTTAGTCACGGGGCCCACTCAGGATCAGCCCCAGCATTTT. This rearrangement joins TRBV11-2 to TRBJ1-5; a possible D gene is TRBD1 (5 bases). V shed 1 base and J shed 5 bases, with 18 bases lying between them. Germline-derived CDR1 and CDR2 are SGHAT and FQNNGV. This CDR3 spans 17 amino acids.

V and J are TRBV4-1 and TRBJ2-5; no reliable D call. Germline assignment: CDR1 MGHRA and CDR2 YSYEKL. The CDR3 spans 12 residues. V was pared by 2 bases and J by 4 bases, with 5 bases between. CDR3 sequence: CASSQPRETQYF. The CDR3 DNA sequence: TGCGCCAGCAGCCAACCTAGAGAGACCCAGTACTTC.

The J gene is TRBJ2-2, the V gene TRBV29-1, with 8 bases aligning to TRBD2. Germline values: CDR1 SQVTM, CDR2 ANQGSEA. This CDR3 spans 16 amino acids. Trimming took 7 bases from V and 0 from J; bases not matched to a gene: 10. The CDR3 loop is CSALALAGPNTGELFF. CDR3 DNA sequence: TGCAGCGCCCTGGCATTAGCGGGACCGAACACCGGGGAGCTGTTTTTT.

The rearrangement links TRBV9 to TRBJ1-3, with 9 bases lining up with TRBD1. This CDR3 contains 14 residues. The junction had 7 bases not matched to a gene; V was cut back by 8 bases and J by 4 bases. The germline gives CDR1 SGDLS, CDR2 YYNGEE. DNA of the CDR3: TGTGCCAGTACAGGGGGCTCGGCGGGAAACACCATATATTTT. Translated: CASTGGSAGNTIYF.

V and J are TRBV21-1 and TRBJ2-2. TRBV21-1 is a pseudogene. The CDR3 is 16 residues long. The CDR3 coding sequence is TGTGCCAGCAGCAAGAGTCTCCAGGAGAAGACCGGGGAGCTGTTTTTT. Amino acids: CASSKSLQEKTGELFF.

The genes are TRBV29-1 and TRBJ2-7, with TRBD1 matching 7 bases. Germline CDR1 is SQVTM and CDR2 is ANQGSEA. Trimming at V came to 6 bases and at J to 2 bases, leaving 4 bases not matched to a gene. CDR3 length equals 12 residues. Written as DNA, the CDR3 is TGCAGCGTCCCGACAGGGACCTACGAGCAGTACTTC. It is translated as CSVPTGTYEQYF.

This clone is a singleton in its sample. This rearrangement joins TRBV6-1 to TRBJ2-1; TRBD1 agrees at 8 bases. The trim removed 1 base at V and 8 bases at J, leaving 7 bases unmatched. The germline V gene has CDR1 MNHNS and CDR2 SASEGT. This CDR3 is 15 amino acids long. The CDR3 loop is CASSEEGQGSYEQFF. DNA for the CDR3: TGTGCCAGCAGTGAAGAAGGACAGGGCTCGTATGAGCAGTTCTTC.

The V gene is TRBV27, the J gene TRBJ1-5; 8 positions agree with TRBD1. Looked up from germline, CDR1 is MNHEY and CDR2 is SMNVEV (reference sequence). The CDR3 sequence is 19 residues long. With V trimmed by 3 bases and J by 7 bases, 20 bases remained unmatched. CDR3 protein: CASSLSGWEGQAVGQPQHF. The CDR3 nucleotides read TGTGCCAGCAGTTTGAGCGGATGGGAGGGACAGGCGGTAGGGCAGCCCCAGCATTTT.

The chain joins TRBV7-9 to TRBJ2-1; 8 bases agree with TRBD1. CDR1 is SEHNR, CDR2 FQNEAQ, per germline (reference sequence). V shed 1 base, J shed 3 bases, and the junction held 11 bases outside the gene matches. The CDR3 totals 18 residues. The chain's CDR3 is CASSLGTGQSGHYNEQFF. The CDR3 nucleotides read TGTGCCAGCAGCTTAGGGACAGGGCAATCAGGACACTACAATGAGCAGTTCTTC.

This clone was counted a single time. The rearrangement uses TRBV4-1 and TRBJ1-3; D remains ambiguous. The V gene's germline CDR1 is MGHRA and CDR2 YSYEKL. Trimming took 3 bases from V and 1 from J, leaving 16 bases between them. The CDR3 is 17 amino acids. CDR3 sequence reads: CASSQHAPGNSGNTIYF. The CDR3 DNA follows: TGCGCCAGCAGCCAGCATGCACCAGGAAATTCTGGAAACACCATATATTTT.

The V gene is TRBV29-1, the J gene TRBJ2-3; the D gene is possibly TRBD2 (6 bases). Trimming took 1 base from V and 0 from J, leaving 20 bases between them. Looked up from germline, CDR1 is SQVTM and CDR2 is ANQGSEA. The CDR3 sequence is 18 residues long. The DNA for the CDR3 is TGCAGCGTTGAAGGGGGACGGGAGCCTAATTACAGCACAGATACGCAGTATTTT. Its protein is CSVEGGREPNYSTDTQYF.

The genes are TRBV10-3 and TRBJ2-5; possibly TRBD2 for D (5 bases). V was clipped by 6 bases and J by 1 base, with 12 bases between them. Germline V gene sequence: CDR1 ENHRY, CDR2 SYGVKD. The CDR3 contains 14 residues. Here the CDR3 reads CAISRGIGQETQYF. The DNA of the CDR3 is TGTGCCATCAGCCGGGGAATCGGCCAAGAGACCCAGTACTTC.

The chain has TRBV5-4 and TRBJ1-6, with D maybe TRBD1 (5 bases). Trimming stripped 1 base from V and 7 bases from J, with 12 bases between. This CDR3 is built from 15 residues. The V gene's germline CDR1 is SGHNT and CDR2 YYREEE (reference sequence). CDR3 residues: CASSLRGRKNSPLHF. CDR3 coding DNA: TGTGCCAGCAGCTTGCGGGGACGGAAAAATTCACCCCTCCACTTT.

This clone was found once. The chain is built from TRBV18 and TRBJ2-1, with D unresolved. This CDR3 spans 14 amino acids. Per the germline V gene, CDR1 is KGHSH and CDR2 is LQKENI. V was clipped by 3 bases and J by 3 bases, with 9 bases between them. The CDR3 reads CASSPPEFYNEQFF. CDR3 sequence (DNA): TGTGCCAGCTCACCTCCGGAATTCTACAATGAGCAGTTCTTC.

This chain uses TRBV7-3 with TRBJ1-1, with a possible D match to TRBD1 (5 bases). V lost 0 bases and J 3 bases, leaving 23 bases between the germline ends. This CDR3 has 19 amino acids. The V gene's germline CDR1 is SGHTA and CDR2 FQGTGA. In DNA form, the CDR3 reads TGTGCCAGCAGCTTAACGTTAGGTACTATTTCGGGGGGAGACACTGAAGCTTTCTTT. Amino acid sequence: CASSLTLGTISGGDTEAFF.

The gene calls are TRBV4-1 and TRBJ1-5; D gene ambiguous. The CDR3 covers 14 residues. Trimming stripped 0 bases from V and 5 bases from J, with 8 bases between. In germline, CDR1 is MGHRA, CDR2 YSYEKL. The CDR3 nucleotides are TGCGCCAGCAGCCAAGAACGTGGGTATCAGCCCCAGCATTTT. Residues: CASSQERGYQPQHF.

The chain uses TRBV4-1 and TRBJ2-7; 9 nucleotides align to TRBD1. V lost 1 base, J lost 4 bases, and 5 bases stayed unmatched. The CDR3 length is 15 residues. The V gene's germline CDR1 is MGHRA and CDR2 YSYEKL. The CDR3 bases are TGCGCCAGCAGCCAAGGGATGACAGGGGGTTACGAGCAGTACTTC. It translates to CASSQGMTGGYEQYF.

This clone was seen only once. V gene TRBV11-2 combines with J gene TRBJ2-3, with D possibly TRBD1 on 7 matching bases. Germline V gene sequence: CDR1 SGHAT, CDR2 FQNNGV. V lost 0 bases, J lost 10 bases, and 11 bases lay in between. The CDR3 contains 13 residues. The CDR3 sequence: CASSLEVRGAQYF. The CDR3 DNA is TGTGCCAGCAGCTTAGAAGTCAGGGGGGCGCAGTATTTT.

This clone was counted between two and nine times. Other nucleotide sequences in the sample specify the same CDR3. CDR3 bases: TGTGCCAGCAGCCCAGGGGACAGGGTGAACACTGAAGCTTTCTTT. Translation gives CASSPGDRVNTEAFF. The chain uses TRBV9 and TRBJ1-1, with TRBD1 matching 9 bases. V lost 4 bases and J lost 0; bases outside the gene matches: 4. The CDR3 sequence is 15 residues long. The V gene's germline CDR1 is SGDLS and CDR2 YYNGEE.

The CDR3 loop is CASSEGGNSNYGYTF. The CDR3 DNA follows: TGTGCCAGCAGCGAGGGGGGTAACAGTAACTATGGCTACACCTTC. V is TRBV9 and J is TRBJ1-2; weak D call: TRBD1 (6 bases). V lost 3 bases, J lost 1 base, and 13 bases lay in between. The length of the CDR3 is 15 residues. Germline CDR1 reads SGDLS; CDR2 reads YYNGEE.